The clone carrying this T cell receptor (beta chain) was found many times. Its antigen remains unidentified. The CDR3 loop spans 12 amino acids. Germline V CDR1 and CDR2: SGHAT, FQNNGV. Deletions cut 2 bases from V and 6 bases from J, with 4 bases between. The data were taken from a study of T cells after yellow fever vaccination. Findings and caveats of the study: The study found a weaker secondary response that peaked faster, day 5 versus 15.

Universal primer sites and UMIs were introduced during 5'RACE template-switching synthesis of TCR cDNA. TCRdb re-called the 5' RACE reads with MiXCR, one entry per CDR3 protein. Of about 50,000 distinct CDR3 sequences listed, roughly 7.5% are singletons. V gene TRBV11-2 combines with J gene TRBJ2-2; D call uncertain. The TCR sequence derives from a man between 18 and 29 years old who received the YFV17D yellow fever vaccine. Sequencing used CD8+ T cells sorted from PBMCs, obtained about 2 weeks after the first yellow fever vaccination. The DNA for the CDR3 is TGTGCCAGCAGCTTAATGGCCGGGGAGCTGTTTTTT. This gives the protein CASSLMAGELFF.